A selection of T cell receptor beta chains follows, all from one sample in a study of blood T cell repertoires in COVID-19. TCRdb's table, derived via immunoSEQ multiplex PCR, lists solely in-frame clones and lacks some. The sample gives some 530,000 clones, more than 85% of which show up once; approximately 8% is in the top ten. Sequenced: PBMCs or T cells enriched from blood (not recorded which). Receptors were obtained from an older woman who had recovered from COVID-19. Each CDR3 is given with its conserved first and last residue. D genes are given only for firm matches. The size of a clone is reported for some rows only, either as once, few or many, or as a class for expanded clones.

TRBJ1-4 | TRBV5-1 | . | TRBD1 | TGCGCCAGCAGCGCCACAGGGGATGAAAAACTGTTTTTT | CASSATGDEKLFF
TRBJ1-2 | TRBV7-8 | . | TRBD1 | TGTGCCAGCAGCTTTGGGACAGGGGATGGCTACACCTTC | CASSFGTGDGYTF
TRBJ1-2 | TRBV2 | . | TRBD1 | TGTGCCAGCATACGGTCCGGGACAGGGGTTTATGGCTACACCTTC | CASIRSGTGVYGYTF
TRBJ2-2 | TRBV19 | . | TRBD2 | TGTGCCAGTAGTATAGGACTAGCGGCCACCGGGGAGCTGTTTTTT | CASSIGLAATGELFF
TRBJ2-2 | TRBV14 | once | . | TGTGCCAGCAGCCGCCAGGTCGCGAACACCGGGGAGCTGTTTTTT | CASSRQVANTGELFF
TRBJ1-1 | TRBV28 | . | . | TGTGCCAGCATCTCCCGGGAGGGAGGGAGGGGGACTGAAGCTTTCTTT | CASISREGGRGTEAFF
TRBJ2-2 | TRBV3-1/TRBV3-2 | . | TRBD2 | TGTGCCAGCAGCCCTTGGGGAGGGGACACCGGGGAGCTGTTTTTT | CASSPWGGDTGELFF
TRBJ2-5 | TRBV5-4 | . | . | TGTGCCAGCAGCTTAGCAGGGGCGGGGACCCAGTACTTC | CASSLAGAGTQYF
TRBJ1-5 | TRBV19 | . | . | TGTGCCAGTAGTATAGATGGGGCGTGGGCGCAGGGCAATCAGCCCCAGCATTTT | CASSIDGAWAQGNQPQHF
TRBJ1-6 | TRBV2 | . | TRBD1 | TGTGCCAGCAGCGGGACAGGGGTCTCTAATTCACCCCTCCACTTT | CASSGTGVSNSPLHF
TRBJ1-2 | TRBV14 | . | . | TGTGCCAGCAGCCAAGTACAGGGCACACCATATGGCTACACCTTC | CASSQVQGTPYGYTF
TRBJ2-1 | TRBV7-9 | . | . | TGTGCCAGCAGCTTATCCCCCGATACTGACAATGAGCAGTTCTTC | CASSLSPDTDNEQFF
TRBJ2-2 | TRBV7-2 | . | TRBD2 | TGTGCTGCGCAAAGGCGGGGGTTTTGGGTAGACGAGGAGCTGTTTTTT | CAAQRRGFWVDEELFF
TRBJ1-2 | TRBV4-1 | many | TRBD1 | TGCGCCAGCAGCCAAGGGACAGGAACTAACTATGGCTACACCTTC | CASSQGTGTNYGYTF